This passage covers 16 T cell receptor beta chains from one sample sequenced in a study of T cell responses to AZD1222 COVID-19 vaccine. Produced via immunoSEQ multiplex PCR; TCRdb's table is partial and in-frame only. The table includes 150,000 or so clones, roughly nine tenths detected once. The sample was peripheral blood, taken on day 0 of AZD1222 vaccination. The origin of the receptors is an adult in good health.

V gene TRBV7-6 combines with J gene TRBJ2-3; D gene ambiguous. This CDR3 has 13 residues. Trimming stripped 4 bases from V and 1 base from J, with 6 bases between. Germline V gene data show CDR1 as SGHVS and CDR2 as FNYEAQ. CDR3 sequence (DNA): TGTGCCAGCAGCTCCATAGGCACAGATACGCAGTATTTT. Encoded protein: CASSSIGTDTQYF.

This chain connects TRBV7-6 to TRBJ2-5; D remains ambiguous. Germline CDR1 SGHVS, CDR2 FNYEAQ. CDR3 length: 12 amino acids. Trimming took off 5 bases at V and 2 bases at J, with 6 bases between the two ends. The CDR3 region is CASSVRQETQYF. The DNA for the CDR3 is TGTGCCAGCAGCGTGAGACAAGAGACCCAGTACTTC.

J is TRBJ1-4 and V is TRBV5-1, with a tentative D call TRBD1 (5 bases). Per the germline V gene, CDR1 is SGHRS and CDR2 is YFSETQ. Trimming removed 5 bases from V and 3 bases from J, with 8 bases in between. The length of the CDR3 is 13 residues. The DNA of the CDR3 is TGCGCCAGCAGGGGGACCTCTAATGAAAAACTGTTTTTT. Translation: CASRGTSNEKLFF.

The CDR3 DNA is TGTGCCAGCATCCATGGGGGGGGCACTGAAGCTTTCTTT. Translation: CASIHGGGTEAFF. The chain carries TRBV28 and TRBJ1-1; tentative D call: TRBD1 (5 bases). Germline CDR1 and CDR2: MDHEN and SYDVKM. This CDR3 region has 13 residues. Between the trimmed V and J ends, which lost 7 bases and 4 bases, there was a span of 13 bases.

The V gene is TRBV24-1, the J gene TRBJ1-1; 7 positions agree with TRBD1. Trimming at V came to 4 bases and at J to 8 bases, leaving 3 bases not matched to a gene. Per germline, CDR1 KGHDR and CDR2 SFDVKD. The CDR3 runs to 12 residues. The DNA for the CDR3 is TGTGCCACCAGTGACAGGGACAGAGAAGCTTTCTTT. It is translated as CATSDRDREAFF.

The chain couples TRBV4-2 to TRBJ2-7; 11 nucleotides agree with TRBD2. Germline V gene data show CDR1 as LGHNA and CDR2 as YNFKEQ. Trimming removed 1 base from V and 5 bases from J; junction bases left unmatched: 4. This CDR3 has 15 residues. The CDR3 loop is CASSQVAGGAHEQYF. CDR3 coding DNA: TGTGCCAGCAGCCAAGTAGCGGGAGGGGCCCACGAGCAGTACTTC.

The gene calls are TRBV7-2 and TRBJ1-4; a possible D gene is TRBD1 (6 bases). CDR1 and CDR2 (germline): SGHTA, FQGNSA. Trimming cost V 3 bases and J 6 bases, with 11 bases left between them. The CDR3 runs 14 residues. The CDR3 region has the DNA TGTGCCAGCAGCTTTCAGGGGAGGGATGAAAAACTGTTTTTT. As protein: CASSFQGRDEKLFF.

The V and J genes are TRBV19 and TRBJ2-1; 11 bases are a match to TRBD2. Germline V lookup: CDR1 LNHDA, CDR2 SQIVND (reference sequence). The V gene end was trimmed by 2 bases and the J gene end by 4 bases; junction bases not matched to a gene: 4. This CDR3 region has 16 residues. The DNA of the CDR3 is TGTGCCAGTAGTATAACCGGGACTAGCGGATACAATGAGCAGTTCTTC. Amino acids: CASSITGTSGYNEQFF.

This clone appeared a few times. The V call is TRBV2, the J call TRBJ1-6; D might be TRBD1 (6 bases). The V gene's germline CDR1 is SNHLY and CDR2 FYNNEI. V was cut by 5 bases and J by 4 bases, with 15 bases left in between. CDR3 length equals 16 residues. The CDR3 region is CASSPQGLDYNSPLHF. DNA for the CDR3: TGTGCCAGCAGTCCACAGGGCCTTGATTATAATTCACCCCTCCACTTT. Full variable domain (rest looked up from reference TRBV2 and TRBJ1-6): EPEVTQTPSHQVTQMGQEVILRCVPISNHLYFYWYRQILGQKVEFLVSFYNNEISEKSEIFDDQFSVERPDGSNFTLKIRSTKLEDSAMYFCASSPQGLDYNSPLHFGNGTRLTVT.

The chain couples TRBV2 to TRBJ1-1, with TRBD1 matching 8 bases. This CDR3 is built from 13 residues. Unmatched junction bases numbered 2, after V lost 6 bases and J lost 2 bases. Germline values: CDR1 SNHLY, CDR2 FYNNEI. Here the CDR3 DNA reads TGTGCCAGCAGAGCAGGGGGCAACACTGAAGCTTTCTTT. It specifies CASRAGGNTEAFF.

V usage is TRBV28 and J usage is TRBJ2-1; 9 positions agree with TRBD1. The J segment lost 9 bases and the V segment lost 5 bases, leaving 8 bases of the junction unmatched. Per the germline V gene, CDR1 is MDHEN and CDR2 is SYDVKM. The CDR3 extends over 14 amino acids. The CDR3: CASSALGQGGEQFF. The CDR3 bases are TGTGCCAGCAGTGCCTTGGGACAGGGTGGTGAGCAGTTCTTC.

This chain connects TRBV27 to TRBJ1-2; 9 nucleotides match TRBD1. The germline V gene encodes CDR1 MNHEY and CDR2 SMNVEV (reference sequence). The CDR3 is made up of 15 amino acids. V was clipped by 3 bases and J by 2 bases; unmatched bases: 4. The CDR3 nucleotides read TGTGCCAGCAGTTTCGGGACAGGGAGAAACTATGGCTACACCTTC. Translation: CASSFGTGRNYGYTF.

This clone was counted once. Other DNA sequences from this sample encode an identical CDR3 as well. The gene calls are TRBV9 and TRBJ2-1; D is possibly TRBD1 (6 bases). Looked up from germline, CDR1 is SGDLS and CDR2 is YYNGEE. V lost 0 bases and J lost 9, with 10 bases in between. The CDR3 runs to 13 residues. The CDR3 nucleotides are TGTGCCAGCAGCGTAGTCTTAGGGGGTGAGCAGTTCTTC. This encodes CASSVVLGGEQFF. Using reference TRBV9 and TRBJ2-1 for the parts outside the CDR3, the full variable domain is DSGVTQTPKHLITATGQRVTLRCSPRSGDLSVYWYQQSLDQGLQFLIQYYNGEERAKGNILERFSAQQFPDLHSELNLSSLELGDSALYFCASSVVLGGEQFFGPGTRLTVL.

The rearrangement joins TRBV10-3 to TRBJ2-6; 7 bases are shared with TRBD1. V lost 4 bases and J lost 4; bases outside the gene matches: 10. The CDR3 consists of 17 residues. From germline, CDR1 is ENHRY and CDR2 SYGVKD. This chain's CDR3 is CAISAGQSATGANVLTF. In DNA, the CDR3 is TGTGCCATCAGTGCGGGACAGTCGGCAACCGGGGCCAACGTCCTGACTTTC.

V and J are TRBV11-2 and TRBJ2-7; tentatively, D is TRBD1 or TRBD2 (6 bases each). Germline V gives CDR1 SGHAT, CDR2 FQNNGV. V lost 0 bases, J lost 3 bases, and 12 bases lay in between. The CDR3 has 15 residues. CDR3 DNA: TGTGCCAGCAGCTTAGAGGGCAGGGGAGGCTACGAGCAGTACTTC. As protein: CASSLEGRGGYEQYF. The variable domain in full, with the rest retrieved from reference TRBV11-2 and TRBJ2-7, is EAGVAQSPRYKIIEKRQSVAFWCNPISGHATLYWYQQILGQGPKLLIQFQNNGVVDDSQLPKDRFSAERLKGVDSTLKIQPAKLEDSAVYLCASSLEGRGGYEQYFGPGTRLTVT.

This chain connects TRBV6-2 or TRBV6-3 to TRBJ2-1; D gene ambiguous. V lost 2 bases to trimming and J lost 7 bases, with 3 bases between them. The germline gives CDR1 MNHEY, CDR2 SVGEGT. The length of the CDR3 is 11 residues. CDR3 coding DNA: TGTGCCAGCAGTTACCTTAATGAGCAGTTCTTC. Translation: CASSYLNEQFF.